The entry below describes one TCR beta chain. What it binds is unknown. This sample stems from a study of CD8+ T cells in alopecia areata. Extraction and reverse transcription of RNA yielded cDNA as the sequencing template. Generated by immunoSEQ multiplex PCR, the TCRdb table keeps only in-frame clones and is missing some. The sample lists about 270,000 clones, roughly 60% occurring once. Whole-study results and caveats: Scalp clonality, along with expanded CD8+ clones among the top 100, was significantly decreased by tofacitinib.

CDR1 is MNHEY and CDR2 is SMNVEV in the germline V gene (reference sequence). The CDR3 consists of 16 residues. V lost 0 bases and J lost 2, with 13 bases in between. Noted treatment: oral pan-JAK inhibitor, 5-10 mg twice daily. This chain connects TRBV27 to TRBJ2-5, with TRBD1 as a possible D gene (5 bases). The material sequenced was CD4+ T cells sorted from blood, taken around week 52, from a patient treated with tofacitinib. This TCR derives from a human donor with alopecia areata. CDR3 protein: CASSLSAPGWQETQYF. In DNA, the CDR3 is TGTGCCAGCAGTTTATCGGCGCCAGGGTGGCAAGAGACCCAGTACTTC.